This T cell receptor (beta chain) derives from a study of blood T cell repertoires in COVID-19. Repertoires were generated with immunoSEQ multiplex PCR, while TCRdb's copy carries only in-frame clones and drops some. Of about 440,000 clones in the sample, roughly 90% are singletons; the top ten hold about 4.5%. The CDR3 totals 12 residues. CDR1 is LGHDT and CDR2 is YNNKEL in the germline V gene (reference sequence). The ends were cut back, 8 bases at V and 4 bases at J, with 12 bases in the middle. The V and J genes are TRBV3-1 (or the pseudogene TRBV3-2) and TRBJ2-7, with D perhaps TRBD2 (5 bases). Sequencing was performed on peripheral blood. This clonotype was sampled from a woman aged 25 to 45 with acute or convalescent COVID-19. The CDR3 region is CASEDLGYEQYF. The CDR3 bases are TGTGCCAGCGAGGACTTAGGGTACGAGCAGTACTTC.